This T cell receptor (beta chain) was identified during a study of T cells in Graves' hyperthyroidism and ophthalmopathy. Study information: Peripheral blood was secured at the point of initial diagnosis, before any treatment. Study conclusions and caveats: Expanded thyroid clonotypes (above 0.001) were mostly also found in blood.

Used for diagnoses were clinical symptoms, serum thyroxine and TRAb, thyroid ultrasound and orbital computed tomography. Each 10 ml fresh peripheral blood draw supplied the PBMCs. Amplified TCR beta CDR3 regions came from RNA transcripts. Primed by the HTBI set, a first-round RT-PCR was run on the TCR CDR3. TCRdb processed the multiplex PCR reads anew with MiXCR; each CDR3 protein has one entry. The sample has fewer than 450,000 distinct CDR3 sequences, 17% seen once; the top ten hold around a third. The CDR3 length is 16 residues. The V gene lost 6 bases and the J gene lost 0 bases, with 20 bases spanning the gap. Germline V gives CDR1 GTSNPN, CDR2 SVGIG (reference sequence). A word on this clonotype: Antigen specificity is unknown.

The TCR was taken from a woman aged 30 to 39 with Graves' hyperthyroidism that later progressed to Graves' ophthalmopathy. The chain employs TRBV30 and TRBJ1-1; perhaps TRBD1 as D (6 bases). The sequenced material came from blood. CDR3 in DNA: TGTGCCTGCCAATCCTTCTTCAGGGGATTGAACACTGAAGCTTTCTTT. Translating gives CACQSFFRGLNTEAFF.